The 21 T cell receptor beta chains presented below share a single source sample, sequenced in a study of beta chain features in type 1 diabetes. Study outcomes and limitations: Moderate but significant shortening of TCRB CDR3s was recorded in all four CD4+ subsets from Type 1 diabetes patients.

Of the isolated RNA, all was reverse transcribed, and so the sequenced material was expressed TCRB transcripts. TCRdb's copy holds only in-frame clones and misses some; the assay was immunoSEQ multiplex PCR. The sample yields under 850,000 clones, around an eighth seen once. For these TCRs, the target antigens are not known. Sequences were obtained from naive CD4+ T cells from blood. The receptors here all came from a young man with type 1 diabetes.

This chain links TRBV10-3 with TRBJ2-7; 7 nucleotides agree with TRBD1. V lost 5 bases, J lost 0 bases, and 7 bases stayed unmatched. Germline assignment: CDR1 ENHRY and CDR2 SYGVKD. The CDR3 covers 15 residues. CDR3 protein: CAISSTGTASYEQYF. For the CDR3, the DNA is TGTGCCATCAGTTCAACCGGGACAGCCTCCTACGAGCAGTACTTC.

This clone was observed a handful of times. The chain joins TRBV6-1 to TRBJ2-7; D perhaps matches TRBD1 (5 bases). From germline, CDR1 is MNHNS and CDR2 SASEGT. V dropped 8 bases and J dropped 2 bases, with 13 bases sitting between them. This CDR3 has 13 amino acids. The CDR3 DNA sequence: TGTGCCAGCCAAGCAGGACATGCCTACGAGCAGTACTTC. It encodes CASQAGHAYEQYF.

This clone was counted only a few times. The chain carries TRBV30 and TRBJ1-2, with 11 bases aligning to TRBD1. V was clipped by 7 bases and J by 7 bases; unmatched bases: 2. The CDR3 has 11 amino acids. Germline CDR1 and CDR2: GTSNPN and SVGIG (reference sequence). The CDR3 region has the DNA TGTGCCTTTGGGACAGGGGGTGGCTACACCTTC. Translating gives CAFGTGGGYTF. The whole variable domain, remainder taken from reference TRBV30 and TRBJ1-2, is SQTIHQWPATLVQPVGSPLSLECTVEGTSNPNLYWYRQAAGRGLQLLFYSVGIGQISSEVPQNLSASRPQDRQFILSSKKLLLSDSGFYLCAFGTGGGYTFGSGTRLTVV.

This clone was detected only a few times. As DNA, the CDR3 is TGCAGCGTACCTAGCGGGGGGAACACAGATACGCAGTATTTT. Its translation is CSVPSGGNTDTQYF. The chain is built from TRBV29-1 and TRBJ2-3, with 11 bases identical to TRBD2. Trimming took 6 bases from V and 2 from J; bases not matched to a gene: 4. Germline assignment: CDR1 SQVTM and CDR2 ANQGSEA. CDR3 size: 14 residues.

The rearrangement uses TRBV29-1 and TRBJ1-1; D unclear. This CDR3 is built from 13 residues. Per the germline V gene, CDR1 is SQVTM and CDR2 is ANQGSEA. The CDR3 region is CSVRPWGNTEAFF. CDR3 in DNA: TGCAGTGTGAGACCCTGGGGGAACACTGAAGCTTTCTTT.

This clone was seen only a few times. The rearrangement joins TRBV7-2 to TRBJ2-7, with 10 bases aligning to TRBD1. V trimming: 5 bases; J trimming: 0 bases; junction bases outside the gene matches: 13. The CDR3 is 18 residues long. The germline gives CDR1 SGHTA, CDR2 FQGNSA. The chain's CDR3 is CASSPRAGQGPFSYEQYF. The DNA for the CDR3 is TGTGCCAGCAGCCCCCGGGCGGGACAGGGGCCCTTCTCCTACGAGCAGTACTTC. The complete variable domain, with remaining parts taken from reference TRBV7-2 and TRBJ2-7, reads GAGVSQSPSNKVTEKGKDVELRCDPISGHTALYWYRQSLGQGLEFLIYFQGNSAPDKSGLPSDRFSAERTGGSVSTLTIQRTQQEDSAVYLCASSPRAGQGPFSYEQYFGPGTRLTVT.

This clone was detected only a few times. This chain uses TRBV6-5 with TRBJ2-5; 9 nucleotides match TRBD1. The CDR3 runs to 14 residues. Germline CDR1 is MNHEY and CDR2 is SVGAGI. Trimming took 5 bases from V and 6 from J; bases not matched to a gene: 7. As DNA, the CDR3 is TGTGCCAGCAGTCTCTTGGGACAGGGAAAGACCCAGTACTTC. Translated: CASSLLGQGKTQYF.

This clone was picked up a small number of times. The chain links TRBV29-1 to TRBJ2-3, with D perhaps TRBD1 or TRBD2 (5 bases each). Looked up from germline, CDR1 is SQVTM and CDR2 is ANQGSEA. The germline V and J ends were trimmed by 8 bases and 6 bases, with 21 bases remaining between them. The CDR3 consists of 14 residues. The CDR3 nucleotides read TGCAGCTCCCGCAGGGTCGCGGGTCTGGATACGCAGTATTTT. It specifies CSSRRVAGLDTQYF.

This clone was detected only a few times. V usage is TRBV5-1 and J usage is TRBJ2-4; 7 nucleotides agree with TRBD1. Trimming took 5 bases from V and 5 from J; bases not matched to a gene: 7. Per the germline V gene, CDR1 is SGHRS and CDR2 is YFSETQ. The CDR3 is made up of 14 amino acids. The CDR3 is CASRIQGSQNIQYF. In DNA form, the CDR3 reads TGCGCCAGCAGAATACAGGGGAGCCAAAACATTCAGTACTTC.

The chain combines TRBV7-3 with TRBJ2-3; D ambiguous. With 1 base removed from V and 4 bases from J, the gap between germline ends came to 12 bases. In germline, CDR1 is SGHTA, CDR2 FQGTGA. The CDR3 spans 15 residues. The CDR3 DNA is TGTGCCAGCAGCTTAAGGGTGGCGGCGGCAGATACGCAGTATTTT. Translation: CASSLRVAAADTQYF. Combining the CDR3 with reference TRBV7-3 and TRBJ2-3 gives the whole variable domain GAGVSQTPSNKVTEKGKYVELRCDPISGHTALYWYRQSLGQGPEFLIYFQGTGAADDSGLPNDRFFAVRPEGSVSTLKIQRTERGDSAVYLCASSLRVAAADTQYFGPGTRLTVL.

Only a few counts were recorded for this clone. The CDR3 region has the DNA TGCAGCGCTGGACACTTCCCGAACACTGAAGCTTTCTTT. It yields the protein CSAGHFPNTEAFF. The chain carries TRBV29-1 and TRBJ1-1, with D possibly TRBD1 on 5 matching bases. The CDR3 is 13 amino acids. The V gene lost 7 bases and the J gene lost 1 base, with 13 bases spanning the gap. Germline lookup yields CDR1 SQVTM and CDR2 ANQGSEA. Variable domain in full (rest from reference TRBV29-1 and TRBJ1-1): SAVISQKPSRDICQRGTSLTIQCQVDSQVTMMFWYRQQPGQSLTLIATANQGSEATYESGFVIDKFPISRPNLTFSTLTVSNMSPEDSSIYLCSAGHFPNTEAFFGQGTRLTVV.

A note on this clone: This specimen includes other DNA sequences encoding the same CDR3. The gene calls are TRBV7-9 and TRBJ2-5, with D maybe TRBD2 (5 bases). Germline V lookup: CDR1 SEHNR, CDR2 FQNEAQ (reference sequence). Trimming left V 0 bases short and J 5 bases short, with 10 bases between. The CDR3 length is 14 residues. In DNA form, the CDR3 reads TGTGCCAGCAGCTTAGCCACTGGGGAGGAGACCCAGTACTTC. Translation: CASSLATGEETQYF.

This chain connects TRBV6-1 to TRBJ1-2, with D possibly TRBD1 on 5 matching bases. Germline loops: CDR1 MNHNS, CDR2 SASEGT. With 1 base removed from V and 4 bases from J, the gap between germline ends came to 13 bases. The CDR3 spans 15 residues. CDR3 DNA sequence: TGTGCCAGCAGTGAAGGAACAGGCCGCGGCTATGGCTACACCTTC. It encodes CASSEGTGRGYGYTF.

This chain uses TRBV5-6 with TRBJ2-3; TRBD2 agrees at 7 bases. The length of the CDR3 is 15 residues. The germline V gene has CDR1 SGHDT and CDR2 YYEEEE. V gave up 0 bases and J gave up 2 bases; unmatched junction bases: 3. The CDR3, as DNA: TGTGCCAGCAGCTTGGTCGGGACTAACACAGATACGCAGTATTTT. Translating it yields CASSLVGTNTDTQYF.

This clone was found a few times. The V gene is TRBV29-1, the J gene TRBJ2-5; a possible D gene is TRBD1 (6 bases). The CDR3 is 15 amino acids. Germline V gene lookup returns CDR1 SQVTM and CDR2 ANQGSEA. The V end lost 3 bases, the J end lost 11 bases, and 25 bases lay between the germline ends. The CDR3 region has the DNA TGCAGCGTTGATAAAGGACGGACAGATTCGTATGAGCAGTACTTC. It translates to CSVDKGRTDSYEQYF.

This clone showed up just a few times. V usage is TRBV6-5 and J usage is TRBJ1-2; D unresolved. Germline lookup yields CDR1 MNHEY and CDR2 SVGAGI. Trimming left V 0 bases short and J 7 bases short, with 9 bases between. This CDR3 has 13 residues. The CDR3 DNA reads TGTGCCAGCAGTTACTCGAGGGAAAGTGGCTACACCTTC. The encoded protein is CASSYSRESGYTF.

The table lists this clone with a few counts. V gene TRBV29-1 combines with J gene TRBJ2-1; D may correspond to TRBD1 or TRBD2 (5 bases each). The germline V and J ends were trimmed by 4 bases and 2 bases, with 12 bases remaining between them. The CDR3 has 14 residues. Germline V gene lookup returns CDR1 SQVTM and CDR2 ANQGSEA. The CDR3, as DNA: TGCAGCGTTGTCCGGGGCTTTGCCTACAATGAGCAGTTCTTC. Protein: CSVVRGFAYNEQFF.

This clone appeared a few times. The chain uses TRBV7-9 and TRBJ2-5; D remains ambiguous. V lost 5 bases and J 2 bases, leaving 9 bases between the germline ends. The CDR3 covers 13 residues. Germline V gene data show CDR1 as SEHNR and CDR2 as FQNEAQ (reference sequence). The CDR3 loop reads CASSPPPQETQYF. The CDR3 DNA reads as TGTGCCAGCAGCCCTCCCCCACAAGAGACCCAGTACTTC. Filled out from reference TRBV7-9 and TRBJ2-5, the complete variable domain reads DTGVSQNPRHKITKRGQNVTFRCDPISEHNRLYWYRQTLGQGPEFLTYFQNEAQLEKSRLLSDRFSAERPKGSFSTLEIQRTEQGDSAMYLCASSPPPQETQYFGPGTRLLVL.

The chain couples TRBV9 to TRBJ2-1; D ambiguous. Germline assignment: CDR1 SGDLS and CDR2 YYNGEE. Trimming removed 4 bases at V and 6 bases at J, with 11 bases between. The length of the CDR3 is 13 residues. CDR3 DNA sequence: TGTGCCAGCAGCTTCCTTGACGGCAATGAGCAGTTCTTC. Translation: CASSFLDGNEQFF.

This sequence joins TRBV6-1 and TRBJ2-7, with unresolved D. The V end lost 1 base, the J end lost 3 bases, and 10 bases lay between the germline ends. Germline CDR1 MNHNS, CDR2 SASEGT. The CDR3 extends over 14 amino acids. The CDR3 bases are TGTGCCAGCAGTGAAGTCGTGCAGAGCTACGAGCAGTACTTC. It codes for CASSEVVQSYEQYF.

This clone was recorded a few times. The chain has TRBV2 and TRBJ2-1; D uncertain. The CDR3 has 15 amino acids. Trimming pared 5 bases from V and 1 base from J, leaving 12 bases between. Germline V gives CDR1 SNHLY, CDR2 FYNNEI. CDR3 nucleotides: TGTGCCAGCAGTCCACGGATGTATTCCTACAATGAGCAGTTCTTC. As protein: CASSPRMYSYNEQFF.